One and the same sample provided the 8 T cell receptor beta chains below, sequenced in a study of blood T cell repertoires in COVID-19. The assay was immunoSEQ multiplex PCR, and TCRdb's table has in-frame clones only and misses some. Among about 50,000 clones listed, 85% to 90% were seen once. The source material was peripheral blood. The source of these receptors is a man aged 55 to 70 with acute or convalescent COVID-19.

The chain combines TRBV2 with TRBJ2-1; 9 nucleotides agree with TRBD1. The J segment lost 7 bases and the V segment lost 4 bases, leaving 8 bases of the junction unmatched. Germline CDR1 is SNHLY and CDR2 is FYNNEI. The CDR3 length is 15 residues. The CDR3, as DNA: TGTGCCAGCAGTGGGGGGACAGGGTGGTATAATGAGCAGTTCTTC. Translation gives CASSGGTGWYNEQFF.

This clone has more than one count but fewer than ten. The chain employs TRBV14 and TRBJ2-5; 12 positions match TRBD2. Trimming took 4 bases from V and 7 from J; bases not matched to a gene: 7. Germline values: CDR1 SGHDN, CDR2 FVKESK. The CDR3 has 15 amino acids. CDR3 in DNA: TGTGCCAGCAGCCCACTAGCGGGAGGCGAAGGGACCCAGTACTTC. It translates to CASSPLAGGEGTQYF.

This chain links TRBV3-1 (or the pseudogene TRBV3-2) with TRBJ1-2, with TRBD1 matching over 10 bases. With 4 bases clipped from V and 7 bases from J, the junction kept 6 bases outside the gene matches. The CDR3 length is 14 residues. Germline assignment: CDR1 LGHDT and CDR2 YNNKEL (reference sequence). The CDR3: CASSPRQGASGYTF. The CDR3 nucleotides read TGTGCCAGCAGCCCGCGACAGGGGGCAAGTGGCTACACCTTC.

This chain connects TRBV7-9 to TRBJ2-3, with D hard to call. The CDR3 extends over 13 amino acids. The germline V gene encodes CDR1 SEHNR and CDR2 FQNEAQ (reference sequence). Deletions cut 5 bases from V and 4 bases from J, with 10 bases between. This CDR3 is CASSVERSDTQYF. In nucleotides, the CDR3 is TGTGCCAGCAGCGTCGAGAGATCAGATACGCAGTATTTT.

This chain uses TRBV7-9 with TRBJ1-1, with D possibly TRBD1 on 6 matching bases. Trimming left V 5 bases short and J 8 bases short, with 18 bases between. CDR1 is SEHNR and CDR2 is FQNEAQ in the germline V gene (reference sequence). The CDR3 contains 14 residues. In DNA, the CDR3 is TGTGCCAGCAGCCTTACAGGGACACTAGCGGAAGCTTTCTTT. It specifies CASSLTGTLAEAFF. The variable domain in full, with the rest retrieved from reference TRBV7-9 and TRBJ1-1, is DTGVSQNPRHKITKRGQNVTFRCDPISEHNRLYWYRQTLGQGPEFLTYFQNEAQLEKSRLLSDRFSAERPKGSFSTLEIQRTEQGDSAMYLCASSLTGTLAEAFFGQGTRLTVV.

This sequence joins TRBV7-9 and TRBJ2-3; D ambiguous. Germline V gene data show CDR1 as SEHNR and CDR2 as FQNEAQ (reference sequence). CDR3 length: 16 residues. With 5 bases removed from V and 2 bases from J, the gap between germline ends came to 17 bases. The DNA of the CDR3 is TGTGCCAGCAGCCCCCACCGCGCACAGACCACAGATACGCAGTATTTT. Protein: CASSPHRAQTTDTQYF.

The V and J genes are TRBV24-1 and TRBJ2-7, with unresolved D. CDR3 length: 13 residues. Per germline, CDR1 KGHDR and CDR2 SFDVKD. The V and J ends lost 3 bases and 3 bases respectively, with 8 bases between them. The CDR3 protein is CATSDPTVYEQYF. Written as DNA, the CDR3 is TGTGCCACCAGTGATCCGACTGTCTACGAGCAGTACTTC.

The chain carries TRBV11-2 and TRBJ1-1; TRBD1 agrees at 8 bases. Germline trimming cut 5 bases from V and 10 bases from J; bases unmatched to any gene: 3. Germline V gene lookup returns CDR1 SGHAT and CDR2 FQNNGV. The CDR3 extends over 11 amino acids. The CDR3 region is CASSTQGGAFF. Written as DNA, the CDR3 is TGTGCCAGCAGCACACAGGGGGGAGCTTTCTTT.